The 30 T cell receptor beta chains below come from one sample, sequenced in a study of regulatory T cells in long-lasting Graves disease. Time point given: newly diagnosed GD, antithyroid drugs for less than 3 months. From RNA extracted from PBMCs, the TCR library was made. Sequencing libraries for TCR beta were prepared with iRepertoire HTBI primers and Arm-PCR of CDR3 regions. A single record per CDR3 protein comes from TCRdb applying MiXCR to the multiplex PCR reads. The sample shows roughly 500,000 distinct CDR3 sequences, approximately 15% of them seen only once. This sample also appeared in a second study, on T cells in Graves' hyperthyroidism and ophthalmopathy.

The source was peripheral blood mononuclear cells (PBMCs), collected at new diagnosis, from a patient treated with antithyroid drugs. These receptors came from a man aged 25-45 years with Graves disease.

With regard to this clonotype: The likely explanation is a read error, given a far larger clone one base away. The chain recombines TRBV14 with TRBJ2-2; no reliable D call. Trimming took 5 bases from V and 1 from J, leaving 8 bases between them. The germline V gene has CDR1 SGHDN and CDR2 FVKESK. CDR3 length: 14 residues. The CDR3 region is CASSSNQNTGELFF. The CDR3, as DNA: TGTGCCAGCAGCTCTAACCAGAACACCGGGGAGCTGTTTTTT. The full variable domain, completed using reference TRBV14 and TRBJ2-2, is EAGVTQFPSHSVIEKGQTVTLRCDPISGHDNLYWYRRVMGKEIKFLLHFVKESKQDESGMPNNRFLAERTGGTYSTLKVQPAELEDSGVYFCASSSNQNTGELFFGEGSRLTVL.

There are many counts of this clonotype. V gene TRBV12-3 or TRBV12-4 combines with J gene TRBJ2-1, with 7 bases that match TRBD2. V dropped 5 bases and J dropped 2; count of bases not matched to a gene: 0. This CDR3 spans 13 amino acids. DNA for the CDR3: TGTGCCAGCAGTGGGAGGGCCTACAATGAGCAGTTCTTC. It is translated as CASSGRAYNEQFF.

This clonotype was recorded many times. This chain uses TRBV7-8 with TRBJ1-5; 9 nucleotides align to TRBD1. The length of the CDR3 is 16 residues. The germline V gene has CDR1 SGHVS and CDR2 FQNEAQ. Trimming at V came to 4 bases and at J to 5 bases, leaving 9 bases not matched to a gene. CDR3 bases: TGTGCCAGCAGCTCCGGCGGACAGGGGTTCGATCAGCCCCAGCATTTT. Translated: CASSSGGQGFDQPQHF.

This chain's CDR3 is CASSPPGTSGRRAEQYF. The DNA for the CDR3 is TGTGCCAGCAGCCCCCCCGGCACTAGCGGGAGACGGGCCGAGCAGTACTTC. V gene TRBV4-2 combines with J gene TRBJ2-7; TRBD2 aligns across 11 bases. The CDR3 has 17 residues. After removal of 4 bases from V and 6 bases from J, the junction contained 14 bases not matched to a gene. Germline CDR1 reads LGHNA; CDR2 reads YNFKEQ.

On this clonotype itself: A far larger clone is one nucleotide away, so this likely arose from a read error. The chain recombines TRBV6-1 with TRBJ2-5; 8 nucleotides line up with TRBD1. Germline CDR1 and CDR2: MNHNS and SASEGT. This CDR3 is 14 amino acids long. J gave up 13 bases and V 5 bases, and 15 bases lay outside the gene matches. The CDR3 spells CASSQDRGPYERYF. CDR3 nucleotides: TGTGCCAGCAGTCAAGACAGGGGACCCTACGAGCGGTACTTC.

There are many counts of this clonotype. DNA of the CDR3: TGTGCCAGCAGATTAAGTGGGAGCTCCTACAATGAGCAGTTCTTC. It codes for CASRLSGSSYNEQFF. The rearrangement links TRBV6-1 to TRBJ2-1; D perhaps matches TRBD2 (5 bases). The CDR3 extends over 15 amino acids. The V end lost 6 bases, the J end lost 0 bases, and 12 bases lay between the germline ends. Looked up from germline, CDR1 is MNHNS and CDR2 is SASEGT.

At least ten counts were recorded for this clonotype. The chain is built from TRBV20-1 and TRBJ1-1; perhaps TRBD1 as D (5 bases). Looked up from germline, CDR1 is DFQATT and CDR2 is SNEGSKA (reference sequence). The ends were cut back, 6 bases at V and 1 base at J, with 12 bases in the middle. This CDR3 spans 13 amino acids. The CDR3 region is CSARSGQNTEAFF. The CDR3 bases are TGCAGTGCCAGGTCCGGACAGAACACTGAAGCTTTCTTT.

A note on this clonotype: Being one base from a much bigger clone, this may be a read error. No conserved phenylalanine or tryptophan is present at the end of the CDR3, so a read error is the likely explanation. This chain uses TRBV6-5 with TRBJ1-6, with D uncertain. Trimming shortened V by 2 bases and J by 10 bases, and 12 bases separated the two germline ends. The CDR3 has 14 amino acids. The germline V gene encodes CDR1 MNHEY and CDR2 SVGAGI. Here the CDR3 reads CASSYDQVGSPLHL. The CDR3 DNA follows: TGTGCCAGCAGTTACGACCAGGTTGGGTCACCCCTCCACCTT.

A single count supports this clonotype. The CDR3 loop is CASSTIPGIAGLSAEQYF. DNA for the CDR3: TGCGCCAGCAGCACGATCCCCGGGATAGCGGGCCTCTCAGCCGAGCAGTACTTC. The rearrangement links TRBV5-1 to TRBJ2-7; 7 bases fit TRBD2. CDR1 and CDR2 from the germline V gene are SGHRS and YFSETQ. V trimming: 4 bases; J trimming: 6 bases; junction bases outside the gene matches: 22. This CDR3 is built from 18 residues.

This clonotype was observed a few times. The CDR3 here is CASSPQRLAGRTDTQYF. CDR3 bases: TGTGCCAGTAGTCCCCAACGACTAGCGGGCCGCACAGATACGCAGTATTTT. The chain recombines TRBV19 with TRBJ2-3, with TRBD2 matching 10 bases. The germline CDR1 and CDR2 sequences are LNHDA and SQIVND (reference sequence). Trimming removed 5 bases from V and 1 base from J; junction bases left unmatched: 9. The CDR3 covers 17 residues.

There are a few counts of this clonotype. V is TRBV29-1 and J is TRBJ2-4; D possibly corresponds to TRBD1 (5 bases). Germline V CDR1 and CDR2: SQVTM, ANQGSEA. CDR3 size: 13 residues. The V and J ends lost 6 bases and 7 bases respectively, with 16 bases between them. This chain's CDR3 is CSVETGNRNIQYF. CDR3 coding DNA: TGCAGCGTGGAGACCGGAAACAGGAACATTCAGTACTTC.

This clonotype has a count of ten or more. This CDR3 is CASSLSFPGTGYNEQFF. CDR3 bases: TGTGCCAGCAGTTTATCCTTCCCCGGGACTGGGTACAATGAGCAGTTCTTC. J is TRBJ2-1 and V is TRBV27; D may be TRBD2 (6 bases). The CDR3 runs to 17 residues. Trimming took 0 bases from V and 4 from J, leaving 16 bases between them. Germline V gene data show CDR1 as MNHEY and CDR2 as SMNVEV (reference sequence).

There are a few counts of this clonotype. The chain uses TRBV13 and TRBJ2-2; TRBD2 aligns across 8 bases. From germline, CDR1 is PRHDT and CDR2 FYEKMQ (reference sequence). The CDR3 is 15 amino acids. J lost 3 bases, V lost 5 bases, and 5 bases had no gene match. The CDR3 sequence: CASSPSGSYTGELFF. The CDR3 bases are TGTGCCAGCAGCCCCAGCGGGAGTTACACCGGGGAGCTGTTTTTT. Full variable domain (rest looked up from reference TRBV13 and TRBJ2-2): AAGVIQSPRHLIKEKRETATLKCYPIPRHDTVYWYQQGPGQDPQFLISFYEKMQSDKGSIPDRFSAQQFSDYHSELNMSSLELGDSALYFCASSPSGSYTGELFFGEGSRLTVL.

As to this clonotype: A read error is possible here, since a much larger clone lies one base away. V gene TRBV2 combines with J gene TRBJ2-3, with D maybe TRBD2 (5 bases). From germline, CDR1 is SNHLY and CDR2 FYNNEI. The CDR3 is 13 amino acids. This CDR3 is CVSSERLSRLPRF. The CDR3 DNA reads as TGTGTCAGCAGTGAGAGACTCTCCCGACTACCCCGATTT. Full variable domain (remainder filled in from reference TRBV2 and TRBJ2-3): EPEVTQTPSHQVTQMGQEVILRCVPISNHLYFYWYRQILGQKVEFLVSFYNNEISEKSEIFDDQFSVERPDGSNFTLKIRSTKLEDSAMYFCVSSERLSRLPRFGPGTRLTVL.

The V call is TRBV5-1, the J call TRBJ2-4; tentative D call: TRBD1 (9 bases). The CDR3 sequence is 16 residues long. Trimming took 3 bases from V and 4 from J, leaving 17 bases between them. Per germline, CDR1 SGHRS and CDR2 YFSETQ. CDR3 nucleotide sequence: TGCGCCAGCAGCTCCGGGGGGGGACAGGGTAAAAACATTCAGTACTTC. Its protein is CASSSGGGQGKNIQYF.

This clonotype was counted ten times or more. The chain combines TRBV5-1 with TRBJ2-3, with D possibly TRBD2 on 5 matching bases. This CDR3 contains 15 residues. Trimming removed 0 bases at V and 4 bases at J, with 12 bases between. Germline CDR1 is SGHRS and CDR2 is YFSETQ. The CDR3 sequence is CASSLGPGSADTQYF. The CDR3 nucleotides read TGCGCCAGCAGCTTGGGGCCTGGGAGTGCAGATACGCAGTATTTT.

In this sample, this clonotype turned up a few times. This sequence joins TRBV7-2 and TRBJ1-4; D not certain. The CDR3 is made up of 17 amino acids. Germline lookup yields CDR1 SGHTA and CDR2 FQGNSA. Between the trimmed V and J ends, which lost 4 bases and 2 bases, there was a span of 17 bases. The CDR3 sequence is CASSWRAIRATNEKLFF. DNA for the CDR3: TGTGCCAGCAGCTGGCGGGCTATTAGGGCGACTAATGAAAAACTGTTTTTT.

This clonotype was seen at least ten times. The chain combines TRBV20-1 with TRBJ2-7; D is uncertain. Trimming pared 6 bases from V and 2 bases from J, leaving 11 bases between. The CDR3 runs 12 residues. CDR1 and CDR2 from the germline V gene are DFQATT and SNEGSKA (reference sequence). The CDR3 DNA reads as TGCAGTGCCCCTGGGCTCCCCTACGAGCAGTACTTC. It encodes CSAPGLPYEQYF.

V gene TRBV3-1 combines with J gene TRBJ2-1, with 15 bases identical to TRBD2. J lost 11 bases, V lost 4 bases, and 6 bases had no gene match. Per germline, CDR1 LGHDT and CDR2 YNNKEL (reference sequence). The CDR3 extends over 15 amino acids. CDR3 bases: TGTGCCAGCAGCCCCGGGACTAGCGGGAGGAGTCAGCAGTTCTTC. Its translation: CASSPGTSGRSQQFF.

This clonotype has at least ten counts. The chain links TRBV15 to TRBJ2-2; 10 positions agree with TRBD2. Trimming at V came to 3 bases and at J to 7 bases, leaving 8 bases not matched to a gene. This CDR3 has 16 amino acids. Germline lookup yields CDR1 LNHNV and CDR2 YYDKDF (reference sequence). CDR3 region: CATSRTSGLKGGELFF. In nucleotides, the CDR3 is TGTGCCACCAGCAGGACTAGCGGGTTAAAAGGCGGGGAGCTGTTTTTT.

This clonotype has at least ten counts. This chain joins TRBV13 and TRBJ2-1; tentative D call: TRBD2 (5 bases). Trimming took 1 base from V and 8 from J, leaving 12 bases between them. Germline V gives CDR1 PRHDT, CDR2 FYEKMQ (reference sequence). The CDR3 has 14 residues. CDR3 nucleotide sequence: TGTGCCAGCAGCTTAGAGGTCTTGCGGGATGAGCAGTTCTTC. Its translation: CASSLEVLRDEQFF.

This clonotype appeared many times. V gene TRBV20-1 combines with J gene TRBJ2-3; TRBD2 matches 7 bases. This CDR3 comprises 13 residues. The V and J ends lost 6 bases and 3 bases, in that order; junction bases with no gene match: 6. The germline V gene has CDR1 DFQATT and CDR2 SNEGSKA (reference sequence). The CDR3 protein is CSAGGGETDTQYF. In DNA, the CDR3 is TGCAGTGCCGGGGGAGGGGAGACAGATACGCAGTATTTT.

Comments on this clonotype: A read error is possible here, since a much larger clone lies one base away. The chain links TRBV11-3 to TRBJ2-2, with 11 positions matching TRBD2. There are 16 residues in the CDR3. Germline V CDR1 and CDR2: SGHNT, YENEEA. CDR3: CAGSLRASGGTGELFF. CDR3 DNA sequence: TGTGCCGGCAGCTTAAGGGCTAGCGGGGGGACCGGGGAGCTGTTTTTT.

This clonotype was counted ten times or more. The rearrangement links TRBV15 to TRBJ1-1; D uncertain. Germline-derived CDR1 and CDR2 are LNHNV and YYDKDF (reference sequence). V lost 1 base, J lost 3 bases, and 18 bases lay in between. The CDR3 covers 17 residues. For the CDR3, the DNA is TGTGCCACCAGCAGAGGAGGATGGCGGTCAATGGACACTGAAGCTTTCTTT. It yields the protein CATSRGGWRSMDTEAFF.

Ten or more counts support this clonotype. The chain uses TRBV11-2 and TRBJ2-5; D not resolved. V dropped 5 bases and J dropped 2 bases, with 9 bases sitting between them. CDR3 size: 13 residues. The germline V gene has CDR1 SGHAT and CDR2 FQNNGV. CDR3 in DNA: TGTGCCAGCAGCCTCGGCGAACAAGAGACCCAGTACTTC. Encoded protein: CASSLGEQETQYF.

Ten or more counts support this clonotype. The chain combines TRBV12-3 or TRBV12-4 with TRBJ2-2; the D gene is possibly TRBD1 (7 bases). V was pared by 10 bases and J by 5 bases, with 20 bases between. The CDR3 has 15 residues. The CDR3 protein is CAITYYAGGTGELFF. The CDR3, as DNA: TGTGCCATCACATACTATGCAGGGGGGACCGGGGAGCTGTTTTTT.

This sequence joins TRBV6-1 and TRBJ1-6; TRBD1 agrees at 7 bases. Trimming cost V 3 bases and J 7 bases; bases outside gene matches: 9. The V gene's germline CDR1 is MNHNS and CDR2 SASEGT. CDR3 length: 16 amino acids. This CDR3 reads CASSDQTGSRNSPLHF. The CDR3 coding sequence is TGTGCCAGCAGTGACCAGACAGGGAGTAGAAATTCACCCCTCCACTTT.

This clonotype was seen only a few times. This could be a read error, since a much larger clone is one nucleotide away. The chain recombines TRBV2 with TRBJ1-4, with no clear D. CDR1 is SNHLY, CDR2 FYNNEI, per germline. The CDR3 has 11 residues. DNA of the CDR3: TGTGCCAGCAGTAAGGGCGGAAAACTGTCTTTT. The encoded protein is CASSKGGKLSF.

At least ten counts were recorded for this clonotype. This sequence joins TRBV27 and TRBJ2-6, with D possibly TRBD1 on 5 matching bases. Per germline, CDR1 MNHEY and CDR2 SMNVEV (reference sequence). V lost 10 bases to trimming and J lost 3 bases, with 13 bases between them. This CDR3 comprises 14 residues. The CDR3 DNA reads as TGTGCCACCAGAAGGGGTAGTGGGGCCAACGTCCTGACTTTC. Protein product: CATRRGSGANVLTF.

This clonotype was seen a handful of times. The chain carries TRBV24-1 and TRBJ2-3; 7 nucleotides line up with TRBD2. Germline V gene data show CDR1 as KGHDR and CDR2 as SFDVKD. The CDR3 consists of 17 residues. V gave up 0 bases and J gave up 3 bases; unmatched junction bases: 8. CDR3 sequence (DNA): TGTGCCACCAGTGATTTGCAAAGGCAGGGAGGGACAGATACGCAGTATTTT. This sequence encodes CATSDLQRQGGTDTQYF.